This TCR beta chain came from a study of cytomegalovirus exposure and HLA in healthy donors. Study summary: A previous analysis identified 95 million to 130 million unique TCR beta sequences derived from some 200 million T cells. Study-level points and caveats: Usually a TCR sequence was rare, but some public TCRs were found in many donors. 150 to 200 TCR beta chains were listed as cytomegalovirus-associated. Solely CMV serostatus was available to characterize immune exposure.

The PCR was carried out with 60 Vbeta primers and 13 Jbeta primers. The assay was immunoSEQ multiplex PCR, and TCRdb's table has in-frame clones only and misses some. The repertoire has around 100,000 clones, roughly three fifths of them found once; the top ten carry about 3.9%. V was trimmed by 1 base and J by 6 bases, leaving 13 bases between them. The CDR3 runs 14 residues. Per the germline V gene, CDR1 is SGHAT and CDR2 is FQNNGV. This clone was observed once. Its antigen is currently unknown. Sequenced input: PBMCs. This TCR derives from a man aged 25-45 years in good health and CMV-seronegative. The genes are TRBV11-2 and TRBJ2-7; D perhaps matches TRBD1 (6 bases). CDR3 nucleotide sequence: TGTGCCAGCAGCTTAGGCCAGGGGAAAGGCGAGCAGTACTTC. It yields the protein CASSLGQGKGEQYF.